What follows are 30 T cell receptor beta chains derived from one specimen sequenced in a study of blood T cells in healthy people across ages. A second PCR of about 7 to 12 cycles used a sample-barcoded 5' primer and a J-beta primer mix. MiXCR, applied by TCRdb to the 5' RACE reads, yields one record per CDR3 protein. The sample includes hundreds of thousands of distinct CDR3 sequences, under 40% seen only once; the top ten take approximately 13%. The sample taken for sequencing was blood. The receptors stem from a man in his late teens or twenties in good health.

Regarding this clonotype: At one boundary the junction diverges from the germline segment, which might be a read error. The chain couples TRBV6-2 or TRBV6-3 to TRBJ1-2; 8 bases map to TRBD1. The germline gives CDR1 MNHEY, CDR2 SVGEGT. The length of the CDR3 is 13 residues. This CDR3 reads CAGSGDRIRGYTF. CDR3 coding DNA: TGTGCCGGCAGTGGGGACAGGATTCGGGGCTACACCTTC.

This clonotype was seen only a few times. The chain uses TRBV6-6 and TRBJ2-3; TRBD1 is a possible D gene (6 bases). CDR1 and CDR2 from the germline V gene are MNHNY and SVGAGI (reference sequence). The CDR3 runs to 15 residues. Trimming removed 7 bases at V and 2 bases at J, with 16 bases between. The CDR3 region has the DNA TGTGCCAGCAACTCACAGGGCCCAAACACAGATACGCAGTATTTT. The encoded protein is CASNSQGPNTDTQYF.

J is TRBJ2-5 and V is TRBV5-1; 7 bases are a match to TRBD2. CDR1 SGHRS and CDR2 YFSETQ come from the germline V gene. The CDR3 length is 15 residues. Germline trimming cut 4 bases from V and 2 bases from J; bases unmatched to any gene: 8. The CDR3 sequence: CASSLAEAGQETQYF. As DNA, the CDR3 is TGCGCCAGCAGCCTCGCAGAAGCGGGGCAAGAGACCCAGTACTTC.

This chain joins TRBV4-2 and TRBJ1-1; D unclear. Trimming shortened V by 0 bases and J by 1 base, and 18 bases separated the two germline ends. Germline-derived CDR1 and CDR2 are LGHNA and YNFKEQ. There are 18 residues in the CDR3. This chain's CDR3 is CASSQDPALDTENTEAFF. CDR3 nucleotide sequence: TGTGCCAGCAGCCAAGATCCCGCCTTAGACACTGAGAACACTGAAGCTTTCTTT.

The CDR3 spells CASSLEQRGTSTDTQYF. In DNA form, the CDR3 reads TGTGCCAGCAGCTTAGAACAGCGGGGCACCTCCACAGATACGCAGTATTTT. The V and J genes are TRBV7-2 and TRBJ2-3; TRBD2 aligns across 7 bases. With V trimmed by 1 base and J by 2 bases, 9 bases remained unmatched. Germline CDR1 SGHTA, CDR2 FQGNSA. The CDR3 contains 17 residues.

Turning to this clonotype: One junction end disagrees with the germline gene, perhaps due to a read error. This chain connects TRBV28 to TRBJ2-3, with a tentative D call TRBD1 (7 bases). CDR3 length: 12 residues. CDR1 is MDHEN and CDR2 is SYDVKM in the germline V gene. The CDR3 coding sequence is TGTGCCAGCAGTTTCAGGGGGGATACGCTGTATTTT. Protein: CASSFRGDTLYF.

This chain links TRBV29-1 with TRBJ2-1; D is possibly TRBD2 (6 bases). The DNA end favors TRBJ2-7, so the J call may be wrong. CDR1 and CDR2 from the germline V gene are SQVTM and ANQGSEA. This CDR3 has 15 residues. As DNA, the CDR3 is TGCAGCGTTAACCTCGGGGGAGTCTCCTACAATGAGCAGTACTTC. Its protein is CSVNLGGVSYNEQYF.

A word on this clonotype: A read error may explain this, as a much larger clone is one base away. The V call is TRBV20-1, the J call TRBJ2-1, with 8 bases aligning to TRBD2. The last part of the DNA fits TRBJ2-7 better; the J call may be wrong. Germline values: CDR1 DFQATT, CDR2 SNEGSKA (reference sequence). The CDR3 has 16 residues. CDR3 DNA sequence: TGCAGTGCTAGAGTCACAGCGGGGGATCCCTACAATGAGCAGTACTTC. It codes for CSARVTAGDPYNEQYF.

This clonotype was detected a few times. This chain connects TRBV18 to TRBJ1-5; 9 bases match TRBD1. This CDR3 spans 14 amino acids. Germline V CDR1 and CDR2: KGHSH, LQKENI. J was trimmed by 5 bases and V by 4 bases; bases with no gene match: 3. The CDR3 DNA follows: TGTGCCAGCTCACTCGGGGACAGGGATCAGCCCCAGCATTTT. As protein: CASSLGDRDQPQHF.

V is TRBV7-2 and J is TRBJ2-7; D perhaps matches TRBD1 (5 bases). Trimming pared 2 bases from V and 4 bases from J, leaving 15 bases between. The CDR3 is 15 amino acids. The germline V gene encodes CDR1 SGHTA and CDR2 FQGNSA. CDR3 DNA sequence: TGTGCCAGCAGCTTAAACGGTTGGGGCCGATACGAGCAGTACTTC. It codes for CASSLNGWGRYEQYF.

This clonotype was counted between two and nine times. V gene TRBV5-1 combines with J gene TRBJ1-4; D unresolved. This CDR3 has 15 residues. With 4 bases removed from V and 7 bases from J, the gap between germline ends came to 17 bases. CDR1 and CDR2 (germline): SGHRS, YFSETQ. The CDR3 DNA reads TGCGCCAGCAGCCCCGGAATCTCTAGCATTGAAAAACTGTTTTTT. It is translated as CASSPGISSIEKLFF.

This rearrangement joins TRBV14 to TRBJ1-2; D is undetermined. V shed 7 bases and J shed 2 bases, with 11 bases lying between them. This CDR3 contains 13 residues. Germline assignment: CDR1 SGHDN and CDR2 FVKESK. The CDR3 DNA sequence: TGTGCCAGCACACCTACCAGGAACTATGGCTACACCTTC. Residues: CASTPTRNYGYTF. The full variable domain, its missing parts supplied by reference TRBV14 and TRBJ1-2, is EAGVTQFPSHSVIEKGQTVTLRCDPISGHDNLYWYRRVMGKEIKFLLHFVKESKQDESGMPNNRFLAERTGGTYSTLKVQPAELEDSGVYFCASTPTRNYGYTFGSGTRLTVV.

This clonotype was counted at least ten times. The chain uses TRBV5-1 and TRBJ1-2; possibly TRBD1 for D (6 bases). The ends were cut back, 4 bases at V and 6 bases at J, with 10 bases in the middle. Germline CDR1 is SGHRS and CDR2 is YFSETQ. This CDR3 spans 12 amino acids. CDR3 in amino acids: CASSGDIDGYTF. DNA for the CDR3: TGCGCCAGCAGCGGGGACATCGATGGCTACACCTTC.

V is TRBV6-2 or TRBV6-3 and J is TRBJ1-2, with 7 bases aligning to TRBD1. This CDR3 is built from 14 residues. CDR1 is MNHEY and CDR2 is SVGEGT in the germline V gene. Trimming took 11 bases from V and 0 from J; bases not matched to a gene: 9. The CDR3 DNA sequence: TGTGCCCTCGCATCGGGGACAGCTAACTATGGCTACACCTTC. This translates into CALASGTANYGYTF.

This clonotype was recorded at least ten times. This chain uses TRBV20-1 with TRBJ2-3; 7 bases agree with TRBD1. Germline CDR1 and CDR2: DFQATT and SNEGSKA (reference sequence). Trimming took 0 bases from V and 4 from J; bases not matched to a gene: 7. The CDR3 runs 15 residues. The CDR3 reads CSARDPDRVPDTQYF. In DNA form, the CDR3 reads TGCAGTGCTAGAGATCCCGACAGGGTCCCAGATACGCAGTATTTT.

This clonotype was seen a handful of times. V usage is TRBV7-8 and J usage is TRBJ1-2; 9 bases align to TRBD1. V gave up 5 bases and J gave up 8 bases; unmatched junction bases: 6. Germline CDR1 is SGHVS and CDR2 is FQNEAQ. There are 13 residues in the CDR3. CDR3 DNA: TGTGCCAGCAGCGCGGGACAGGGAAGGGGCTACACCTTC. This gives the protein CASSAGQGRGYTF. Variable domain in full (rest from reference TRBV7-8 and TRBJ1-2): GAGVSQSPRYKVAKRGQDVALRCDPISGHVSLFWYQQALGQGPEFLTYFQNEAQLDKSGLPSDRFFAERPEGSVSTLKIQRTQQEDSAVYLCASSAGQGRGYTFGSGTRLTVV.

This clonotype is a singleton in its sample. The chain recombines TRBV20-1 with TRBJ2-5, with 13 bases matching TRBD2. Germline V gives CDR1 DFQATT, CDR2 SNEGSKA (reference sequence). The CDR3 covers 18 residues. With 3 bases clipped from V and 5 bases from J, the junction kept 15 bases outside the gene matches. CDR3 DNA: TGCAGTGCTAGTGCCAGGCAGGGACTAGCGGGGCATGGGGAGACCCAGTACTTC. It yields the protein CSASARQGLAGHGETQYF.

This sequence joins TRBV20-1 and TRBJ1-5, with D possibly matching TRBD1 (5 bases). Trimming removed 0 bases at V and 6 bases at J, with 12 bases between. Germline V gives CDR1 DFQATT, CDR2 SNEGSKA (reference sequence). The length of the CDR3 is 14 residues. CDR3: CSAREGGLGQPQHF. The CDR3 bases are TGCAGTGCTAGAGAGGGGGGTCTGGGTCAGCCCCAGCATTTT.

The rearrangement uses TRBV5-1 and TRBJ2-1, with 8 bases matching TRBD2. With 4 bases clipped from V and 5 bases from J, the junction kept 11 bases outside the gene matches. Per germline, CDR1 SGHRS and CDR2 YFSETQ. The length of the CDR3 is 16 residues. The CDR3 sequence: CASSPLSGGHNNEQFF. The DNA of the CDR3 is TGCGCCAGCAGCCCTTTAAGCGGGGGCCACAACAATGAGCAGTTCTTC.

The rearrangement joins TRBV4-2 to TRBJ2-7; D possibly uses TRBD1 or TRBD2 (5 bases each). In germline, CDR1 is LGHNA, CDR2 YNFKEQ. This CDR3 is built from 13 residues. V gave up 0 bases and J gave up 12 bases, with 15 bases separating them. CDR3 protein: CASSQDRGSLRYF. The CDR3 DNA reads as TGTGCCAGCAGCCAAGACCGGGGCAGCCTTAGGTACTTC.

The genes are TRBV4-1 and TRBJ2-5; 7 bases agree with TRBD1. The V segment lost 5 bases and the J segment 11 bases; nucleotides outside the gene matches: 23. From germline, CDR1 is MGHRA and CDR2 YSYEKL. CDR3 size: 17 residues. CDR3 sequence: CASSRGRPIGRIDEQYF. The CDR3 DNA follows: TGCGCCAGCAGCAGGGGGCGGCCTATTGGTAGAATTGATGAGCAGTACTTC.

In its sample, this clonotype was seen a few times. Relative to the germline gene, one junction end is altered; a read error may explain this. The chain uses TRBV4-1 and TRBJ1-1; no definite D call. The CDR3 loop spans 14 amino acids. The germline CDR1 and CDR2 sequences are MGHRA and YSYEKL. CDR3 coding DNA: TGCGCCAGCAGCCTTACCAAAAGTGGCACTGAAGTTTTCTTT. Its translation is CASSLTKSGTEVFF.

Only a few counts were recorded for this clonotype. The CDR3 region is CSARSSVGQNQPQHF. The CDR3 region has the DNA TGCAGTGCTAGGTCTTCGGTCGGTCAAAATCAGCCCCAGCATTTT. This chain links TRBV20-1 with TRBJ1-5; D ambiguous. Germline loops: CDR1 DFQATT, CDR2 SNEGSKA (reference sequence). V shed 3 bases and J shed 4 bases, with 16 bases lying between them. This CDR3 contains 15 residues.

The chain employs TRBV4-3 and TRBJ1-2; 10 nucleotides match TRBD1. The CDR3 sequence is 14 residues long. J was trimmed by 8 bases and V by 5 bases; bases with no gene match: 8. The germline gives CDR1 LGHNA, CDR2 YSLEER. The CDR3 spells CASSSRQGANGYTF. For the CDR3, the DNA is TGCGCCAGCAGCTCGCGACAGGGGGCTAACGGCTACACCTTC.

The V and J genes are TRBV20-1 and TRBJ2-7; no clear D. Germline CDR1 reads DFQATT; CDR2 reads SNEGSKA (reference sequence). V was shortened by 5 bases and J by 3 bases, with 17 bases between the two germline ends. CDR3 length: 14 amino acids. DNA of the CDR3: TGCAGTGCTCATTTAGGGCGGCTCGGCTACGAGCAGTACTTC. Translating gives CSAHLGRLGYEQYF.

The rearrangement links TRBV2 to TRBJ1-2; D possibly corresponds to TRBD1 (5 bases). The CDR3 is made up of 11 amino acids. The germline gives CDR1 SNHLY, CDR2 FYNNEI. V was cut by 8 bases and J by 8 bases, with 12 bases left in between. Written as DNA, the CDR3 is TGTGCCAGCGTGGGAGGGGAGGGCTACACCTTC. Its translation is CASVGGEGYTF.

V is TRBV5-4 and J is TRBJ2-2, with TRBD1 matching 7 bases. Germline trimming cut 5 bases from V and 3 bases from J; bases unmatched to any gene: 7. The CDR3 consists of 15 residues. The germline gives CDR1 SGHNT, CDR2 YYREEE (reference sequence). The CDR3 coding sequence is TGTGCCAGCAGGAAGGGGGCGCAGGACACCGGGGAGCTGTTTTTT. Residues: CASRKGAQDTGELFF.

CDR3 amino acids: CAISEGDRGFWEQYF. As DNA, the CDR3 is TGTGCCATCAGTGAAGGTGACAGGGGGTTTTGGGAGCAGTACTTC. The chain recombines TRBV10-3 with TRBJ2-4, with 9 bases aligning to TRBD1. Trimming cost V 3 bases and J 13 bases; bases outside gene matches: 13. CDR1 and CDR2 (germline): ENHRY, SYGVKD. The length of the CDR3 is 15 residues.

This clonotype was recorded many times. The J gene is TRBJ2-1, the V gene TRBV9; no definite D call. The V gene lost 4 bases and the J gene lost 8 bases, with 13 bases spanning the gap. CDR1 and CDR2 from the germline V gene are SGDLS and YYNGEE. The CDR3 extends over 13 amino acids. Written as DNA, the CDR3 is TGTGCCAGCAGCCCAGTGATCGGAGATGAGCAGTTCTTC. Its protein is CASSPVIGDEQFF.

The V call is TRBV7-2, the J call TRBJ2-2; 12 bases are a match to TRBD2. The CDR3 runs to 16 residues. The germline gives CDR1 SGHTA, CDR2 FQGNSA. Trimming cost V 7 bases and J 2 bases; bases outside gene matches: 5. The CDR3 sequence: CASTWTSGTNTGELFF. In DNA, the CDR3 is TGTGCCAGCACCTGGACTAGCGGGACCAACACCGGGGAGCTGTTTTTT.